Each of the 24 T cell receptor beta chains below was sequenced from the same sample in a study of cytomegalovirus exposure and HLA in healthy donors. PCR involved 60 Vbeta and 13 Jbeta primers. The data were produced by immunoSEQ multiplex PCR, yet TCRdb's version contains in-frame clones alone and is incomplete. The profile shows over 150,000 clones, around 80% of them singletons. Sequencing used PBMCs. These receptor sequences come from a boy aged 2 to 10 in good health and CMV-seronegative.

The rearrangement links TRBV14 to TRBJ1-2; 8 bases are shared with TRBD1. Germline-derived CDR1 and CDR2 are SGHDN and FVKESK. With V trimmed by 4 bases and J by 7 bases, 8 bases remained unmatched. This CDR3 is 14 amino acids long. Here the CDR3 DNA reads TGTGCCAGCAGCCGAGGGACAGGTTTCTTTGGCTACACCTTC. Translating gives CASSRGTGFFGYTF. Combining the CDR3 with reference TRBV14 and TRBJ1-2 gives the whole variable domain EAGVTQFPSHSVIEKGQTVTLRCDPISGHDNLYWYRRVMGKEIKFLLHFVKESKQDESGMPNNRFLAERTGGTYSTLKVQPAELEDSGVYFCASSRGTGFFGYTFGSGTRLTVV.

The chain carries TRBV14 and TRBJ2-2; D unclear. Trimming shortened V by 2 bases and J by 1 base, and 2 bases separated the two germline ends. The CDR3 is 13 residues long. Germline loops: CDR1 SGHDN, CDR2 FVKESK. The CDR3 coding sequence is TGTGCCAGCAGCCAACTGAACACCGGGGAGCTGTTTTTT. Translating it yields CASSQLNTGELFF.

The chain recombines TRBV30 with TRBJ2-7, with TRBD1 matching 9 bases. Germline CDR1 reads GTSNPN; CDR2 reads SVGIG (reference sequence). V shed 2 bases and J 5 bases; nucleotides not matched to a gene: 7. The CDR3 is made up of 14 amino acids. The CDR3 sequence: CAWSSTGGENEQYF. In nucleotides, the CDR3 is TGTGCCTGGAGTTCGACAGGGGGTGAAAACGAGCAGTACTTC.

The chain couples TRBV7-2 to TRBJ2-1, with TRBD1 matching over 7 bases. Germline lookup yields CDR1 SGHTA and CDR2 FQGNSA. The CDR3 has 16 residues. The V segment lost 4 bases and the J segment 0 bases; nucleotides outside the gene matches: 6. The CDR3 sequence: CASSSGQSYSYNEQFF. The CDR3 nucleotides read TGTGCCAGCAGCTCGGGACAGTCCTACTCCTACAATGAGCAGTTCTTC. Full variable domain (outside the CDR3, taken from reference TRBV7-2 and TRBJ2-1): GAGVSQSPSNKVTEKGKDVELRCDPISGHTALYWYRQSLGQGLEFLIYFQGNSAPDKSGLPSDRFSAERTGGSVSTLTIQRTQQEDSAVYLCASSSGQSYSYNEQFFGPGTRLTVL.

J is TRBJ2-1 and V is TRBV29-1; weak D call: TRBD1 (5 bases). The CDR3 is 16 amino acids. CDR1 SQVTM and CDR2 ANQGSEA come from the germline V gene. V lost 1 base to trimming and J lost 0 bases, with 13 bases between them. The CDR3: CSVEVRRGRSYNEQFF. The CDR3 bases are TGCAGCGTTGAAGTCCGAAGGGGTCGCTCCTACAATGAGCAGTTCTTC.

The chain combines TRBV27 with TRBJ2-3, with 9 bases matching TRBD2. Unmatched junction bases numbered 7, after V lost 0 bases and J lost 3 bases. From germline, CDR1 is MNHEY and CDR2 SMNVEV (reference sequence). This CDR3 has 17 amino acids. The DNA of the CDR3 is TGTGCCAGCAGTTTATCGAGTAGCGGGGGAGCAACAGATACGCAGTATTTT. Protein sequence: CASSLSSSGGATDTQYF.

V is TRBV4-1 and J is TRBJ2-3, with 8 positions matching TRBD2. J was trimmed by 2 bases and V by 1 base; bases with no gene match: 20. Germline CDR1 and CDR2: MGHRA and YSYEKL. The CDR3 has 21 amino acids. CDR3: CASSQVPGLAGGTIPTDTQYF. CDR3 DNA sequence: TGCGCCAGCAGCCAAGTTCCGGGGCTAGCGGGCGGGACAATACCCACAGATACGCAGTATTTT.

This clone was seen only a few times. The chain couples TRBV6-6 to TRBJ2-3; 9 bases map to TRBD1. After removal of 4 bases from V and 2 bases from J, the junction contained 4 bases not matched to a gene. CDR1 and CDR2 (germline): MNHNY, SVGAGI (reference sequence). The length of the CDR3 is 15 residues. CDR3 amino acids: CASSWGQGNTDTQYF. In DNA form, the CDR3 reads TGTGCCAGCAGTTGGGGACAGGGTAACACAGATACGCAGTATTTT.

This rearrangement joins TRBV27 to TRBJ2-1; 7 nucleotides match TRBD2. The CDR3 is 17 amino acids. Losses at the gene ends were 4 bases for V and 2 bases for J; bases not matched to a gene: 11. Germline lookup yields CDR1 MNHEY and CDR2 SMNVEV (reference sequence). This CDR3 reads CASSSTPGGRPYNEQFF. CDR3 DNA sequence: TGTGCCAGCAGTTCCACTCCCGGGGGGAGACCCTACAATGAGCAGTTCTTC.

The chain combines TRBV27 with TRBJ2-1, with 8 bases fitting TRBD2. Germline CDR1 and CDR2: MNHEY and SMNVEV (reference sequence). V shed 2 bases, J shed 6 bases, and the junction held 12 bases outside the gene matches. The CDR3 loop spans 17 amino acids. CDR3 sequence: CASSLADSGGPRNEQFF. DNA for the CDR3: TGTGCCAGCAGTTTAGCCGACTCGGGGGGGCCCCGCAATGAGCAGTTCTTC.

The chain has TRBV12-5 and TRBJ2-7, with TRBD2 matching over 15 bases. Unmatched junction bases numbered 11, after V lost 4 bases and J lost 7 bases. CDR1 LGHNT and CDR2 FRNRAP come from the germline V gene. This CDR3 is 17 amino acids long. DNA of the CDR3: TGTGCTAGTGGTTCGACGGCGGGACTAGCGGGAGGAGGGGAGCAGTACTTC. Translating it yields CASGSTAGLAGGGEQYF.

This clone has a single count. J is TRBJ1-1 and V is TRBV11-2; D is perhaps TRBD1 (5 bases). Germline V gene data show CDR1 as SGHAT and CDR2 as FQNNGV. This CDR3 spans 14 amino acids. The V gene lost 2 bases and the J gene lost 7 bases, with 14 bases spanning the gap. The CDR3 bases are TGTGCCAGCAGCTTATTTCGGGACGGGGGTGAAGCTTTCTTT. It codes for CASSLFRDGGEAFF.

V and J are TRBV5-6 and TRBJ2-3; tentatively, D is TRBD1 (5 bases). CDR1 and CDR2 from the germline V gene are SGHDT and YYEEEE. The CDR3 covers 14 residues. The germline V and J ends were trimmed by 0 bases and 4 bases, with 9 bases remaining between them. The CDR3 coding sequence is TGTGCCAGCAGCTTGGGGGGCAACGCAGATACGCAGTATTTT. Protein product: CASSLGGNADTQYF.

This clone was picked up a small number of times. The chain has TRBV4-1 and TRBJ2-1, with 8 positions matching TRBD2. The CDR3 runs to 15 residues. V gave up 4 bases and J gave up 8 bases; unmatched junction bases: 10. Germline values: CDR1 MGHRA, CDR2 YSYEKL. The CDR3 DNA is TGCGCCAGCAGCCTGACGGGACTAGATCTTGATGAGCAGTTCTTC. Amino acids: CASSLTGLDLDEQFF.

This chain joins TRBV7-2 and TRBJ1-3, with a possible D match to TRBD1 (5 bases). Per the germline V gene, CDR1 is SGHTA and CDR2 is FQGNSA. Between the trimmed V and J ends, which lost 3 bases and 8 bases, there was a span of 8 bases. This CDR3 region has 12 residues. CDR3 DNA: TGTGCCAGCAGCTTCAGGGTGGACACCATATATTTT. Translation gives CASSFRVDTIYF.

The J gene is TRBJ2-7, the V gene TRBV7-2, with 9 bases aligning to TRBD1. Germline CDR1 and CDR2: SGHTA and FQGNSA. This CDR3 has 15 residues. The trim removed 1 base at V and 6 bases at J, leaving 7 bases unmatched. The CDR3 spells CASSLEQGAQGEQYV. CDR3 sequence (DNA): TGTGCCAGCAGCTTAGAACAGGGGGCCCAGGGCGAGCAGTACGTC.

This rearrangement joins TRBV5-1 to TRBJ2-5; TRBD1 matches 10 bases. V shed 4 bases and J 5 bases; nucleotides not matched to a gene: 8. This CDR3 region has 15 residues. The germline V gene has CDR1 SGHRS and CDR2 YFSETQ. The chain's CDR3 is CASSPGTGVGETQYF. Here the CDR3 DNA reads TGCGCCAGCAGCCCGGGGACAGGGGTGGGTGAGACCCAGTACTTC.

The V call is TRBV5-1, the J call TRBJ2-2; D ambiguous. The CDR3 consists of 15 residues. Germline loops: CDR1 SGHRS, CDR2 YFSETQ. Trimming removed 1 base at V and 3 bases at J, with 10 bases between. CDR3 coding DNA: TGCGCCAGCAGCTTGAGAAAGCAGGACACCGGGGAGCTGTTTTTT. This translates into CASSLRKQDTGELFF.

Only one count was recorded for this clone. The rearrangement links TRBV4-3 to TRBJ1-1, with D uncertain. Germline V gene data show CDR1 as LGHNA and CDR2 as YSLEER. The CDR3 sequence is 13 residues long. V lost 1 base and J lost 7, with 10 bases in between. The CDR3 sequence is CASSQVRGFEAFF. The CDR3 DNA follows: TGCGCCAGCAGCCAAGTTCGCGGGTTTGAAGCTTTCTTT.

The chain recombines TRBV5-1 with TRBJ2-1; 9 nucleotides align to TRBD2. The CDR3 spans 15 residues. Trimming removed 0 bases from V and 5 bases from J; junction bases left unmatched: 3. Germline CDR1 SGHRS, CDR2 YFSETQ. The CDR3 coding sequence is TGCGCCAGCAGCTTGGTGACTAGCGGTAACAATGAGCAGTTCTTC. Translating it yields CASSLVTSGNNEQFF.

The chain links TRBV30 to TRBJ1-1, with 7 bases lining up with TRBD1. CDR1 and CDR2 (germline): GTSNPN, SVGIG (reference sequence). This CDR3 comprises 10 residues. V was pared by 6 bases and J by 8 bases, with 3 bases of the junction left unmatched. In DNA form, the CDR3 reads TGTGCCTGCCTGACAGGGGAAGCTTTCTTT. Protein product: CACLTGEAFF.

The genes are TRBV7-8 and TRBJ2-3; 7 positions agree with TRBD1. V lost 3 bases and J lost 3; bases outside the gene matches: 3. This CDR3 has 14 residues. In germline, CDR1 is SGHVS, CDR2 FQNEAQ. The CDR3 here is CASSLDRLTDTQYF. CDR3 nucleotides: TGTGCCAGCAGCTTGGACAGGTTGACAGATACGCAGTATTTT.

The genes are TRBV6-7 and TRBJ1-4, with D perhaps matching TRBD1 (6 bases). TRBV6-7 is an ORF, and what it does is uncertain. CDR3 length: 14 amino acids. V shed 6 bases and J shed 8 bases, with 16 bases lying between them. The CDR3 DNA follows: TGTGCCAGCAGCTCGGGACAAGGGGCCGAAAAACTGTTTTTT. It translates to CASSSGQGAEKLFF.

The chain combines TRBV27 with TRBJ2-1; 16 bases align to TRBD2. The junction had 5 bases not matched to a gene; V was cut back by 4 bases and J by 11 bases. From germline, CDR1 is MNHEY and CDR2 SMNVEV (reference sequence). The CDR3 extends over 15 amino acids. CDR3 sequence reads: CASSSGTSGGDKQFF. In nucleotides, the CDR3 is TGTGCCAGCAGTTCCGGGACTAGCGGGGGGGATAAGCAGTTCTTC.